This TCR beta chain was recovered during a study of blood T cell repertoires in COVID-19 (dated by TCRdb to the early 2020s). For the wider study: The collaborator samples originated in the United States, Italy and Spain and spanned the acute and convalescent phases of COVID-19. The material from the prospective study consisted of cDNA or gDNA derived from T cells, B-cell-depleted T cells, or PBMCs. Subjects who had been exposed to COVID-19, were actively infected with it, or had recovered from it provided the deeply sampled blood TCRbeta repertoires that made up the dataset. The repertoires were released in a freely available public database meant as a resource for research on the immune response to SARS-CoV-2. Samples came from the ongoing ImmuneRACE study (first 160 participants) plus 1,254 subjects from 6 global collaborators. The sample metadata nearly always contained a de-identified subject ID, COVID-19 status, age in years and sex. Where HLA class I and class II types were available, the types were taken from metadata supplied by the sample provider, not from assay-based typing.

General findings and caveats noted by the study authors: Clinical and demographic metadata were provided uncurated, with the amount varying by source and participant.

Concerning this clone: The target of this receptor is not known. No quality values exist for individual bases; no much larger clone is one base distant.

TCRbeta CDR3 regions were amplified from genomic DNA using the immunoSEQ Assay, a bias-controlled multiplex PCR. Per the authors' processing: The number of nucleated cells in each sample was estimated from the amplification of reference gene primers within the assay. To quantify the absolute abundance of each unique TCRbeta CDR3 rearrangement, sequence reads were collapsed and filtered. Productive Simpson clonality was computed per sample as the square root of Simpson's diversity index over productive rearrangements. Sourced from immuneACCESS, this table was stored by TCRdb with only in-frame sequences that have V and J called. A share of the clones is absent; for the studies checked, an unresolved V gene accounts for under half, and the remainder has no known explanation. That table is the source of V, J and clone size, and D and trimming were worked out from the DNA. The sample yields 130,000 to 150,000 clones; roughly 85% were counted once. In total, the top ten clones hold roughly 2.6% of the sample.

Collaborating institutions collected whole blood in K2EDTA tubes following their own protocols. Collaborator samples were shipped for TCRbeta analysis as frozen whole blood, isolated PBMCs, or DNA extracted from either sample type. This sequence originates from a human donor with acute or convalescent COVID-19. The donor label of this sample is uncertain. The sequenced sample consisted of peripheral blood.

The DNA sequence is given as TGTGCCAGCAGTGAACCCCCGACAGGGAACGCACCCCTCCACTTT. Protein translation: CASSEPPTGNAPLHF. This chain joins TRBV6-1 to TRBJ1-6; TRBD1 matches 7 bases in the middle. The germline V gene encodes CDR1 MNHNS and CDR2 SASEGT. V is cut back by 2 bases and J by 11 bases, with 9 bases in the junction unmatched. Counted from cysteine to phenylalanine, this CDR3 has 15 amino acids. Left in the record is the CDR3 DNA by itself, 45 bases read in frame from the first base.